This TCR beta chain was captured by sequencing in a study of vaccination and CD4 T cells after COVID-19 (dated by TCRdb to 2022 to 2024). Turning to the overall study: The convalescent cohort comprised six males and four females, including two Hispanic individuals, seven Caucasians, two Asians and one multiracial person. Culture stimuli were overlapping spike peptide pools from SARS-CoV-2 and from the common cold coronaviruses HCoV-NL63, HCoV-OC43 and HCoV-229E. Participants received two doses of either the Pfizer-BioNTech BNT162b2 vaccine (n=8) or the Moderna mRNA-1273 vaccine (n=2). Control cultures used a CEFX viral epitope pool as positive control, an HIV-1 Nef peptide pool as negative control, or no peptide. Post-COVID blood samples from convalescent patients were collected a median of around 110 days after diagnosis, with a range of roughly 30 to 170 days. The time from the second vaccine dose to post-vaccine blood sampling had a median of roughly 70 days and ranged from roughly 12 to 241 days. In over 8 COVID-19 convalescent patients and a handful of infection-naive healthy vaccine recipients, researchers compared the spike-specific CD4+ TCR repertoire from before mRNA vaccination with the repertoire from after. At the TCR clonotype level, an earlier paper using these donors assessed memory CD4+ T cell crossreactivity between SARS-CoV-2 and common cold coronavirus spike proteins. The research as a whole found: In convalescent patients, a median around 86% of post-vaccine SARS-CoV-2-reactive clones were detected only after vaccination, and vaccine-specific priming was suggested by this finding. In convalescent patients, nearly all vaccine-specific clones (304 of 307) were found to be mono-reactive for SARS-CoV-2 spike rather than cross-reactive with common cold coronaviruses. The number of convalescent patients in the study was relatively small, and the study did not examine early timepoints following natural infection. Although the median number of SARS-CoV-2-reactive clonotypes went up from roughly 19 after infection to 35 to 40 after vaccination, the increase was not significant.

A remark on this clonotype: Its antigen target is currently unknown. Within one base of it there is no much larger clone, and no base qualities were kept.

The label giving this sample's treatment or condition can be read as: roughly nine-day PBMC culture with coronavirus spike peptide pools or control peptides (ViraFEST assay). CD4+ T cells from unexposed donors were collected before the COVID-19 pandemic (2011-2018). The ViraFEST assay, used in the study, expanded antigen-specific T cells with peptide pools and then identified the expanded clonotypes through TCR sequencing. Approximately 2.1 million PBMCs per well were cultured in IMDM with roughly 4.8% human AB serum and approximately 10 IU/ml IL-2, plus 10 ug/ml peptide pools. On days 3 and 7, half of the culture medium was replaced with fresh IL-2-containing medium. CD4+ T cells were isolated after about nine days of culture through negative selection using the EasySep CD4+ T cell isolation kit. As cell numbers permitted, CD4+ T cells from unexposed donors were tested for reactivity to SARS-CoV-2 S and N and to four common cold coronavirus spike pools. Ficoll-Paque Plus gradient centrifugation was used to isolate PBMCs from whole blood, and the isolated PBMCs were then either used fresh or cryopreserved at -140C. Culture conditions were generally each tested in triplicate wells. The leukapheresis product used for the unexposed donors was purchased from a commercial source.

The library came from PCR. DNA from cultured CD4+ T cells underwent TCR sequencing with the Oncomine TCR Beta short-read assay at the Johns Hopkins FTIC core. The QIAamp micro DNA kit was used to extract genomic DNA from the cultured CD4+ T cells. Oncomine TCR Beta libraries from cultured CD4+ T cells were pooled using unique dual indexes and sequenced on an Illumina iSeq 100. In the authors' own workflow: Non-productive sequences were removed, and CDR3s that did not start with C, did not end with F or W, or were shorter than 7 amino acids were discarded. Antigen-specific clonotypes were identified using the MANAFEST web application through comparison of peptide-stimulated wells with reference and other culture wells. An FDR below 0.05, an odds ratio above 5, and a productive frequency above 0.1% in at least two of three replicate wells were required for clones to be considered positive. Cross-reactive clonotypes were defined as significantly expanded in both SARS-CoV-2 spike wells and at least one common cold coronavirus spike condition. Using R version 3.6.1, CDR3 homology was evaluated through Levenshtein distances (stringdist) along with unrooted phylogenetic trees (ape). The raw public data were reprocessed by TCRdb itself: fastp quality trimming at Q25, MiXCR clonotype calling, in-frame beta chains only. Entries that share a CDR3 protein sequence are merged under the most common genes and DNA. These V and J calls derive from TCRdb rather than the authors' analysis. The sample table holds roughly 4,800 distinct CDR3 sequences, of which roughly 60% were seen once. The ten largest clones represent around 33% of the sample.

The CDR3, from cysteine to phenylalanine, totals 16 residues. Only the CDR3 DNA is retained, 48 bases long and in frame from the first base. V is pared back by 4 bases and J by 7 bases, with 20 bases lying between the germline termini. Looking up the germline V gene yields CDR1 MDHEN and CDR2 SYDVKM. This chain joins TRBV28 to TRBJ1-5; the D gene is perhaps TRBD1, from 6 matching bases. The receptor comes from a human donor in good health. Sequenced input: CD4+ T cells from blood, cultured in vitro. The encoded CDR3 is CASSSPTGSFTQPQHF. The nucleotide sequence is given as TGTGCCAGCAGTTCGCCGACAGGCTCCTTCACGCAGCCCCAGCATTTT.